Listed below are T cell receptor beta chains from one sample, sequenced in a study of regulatory T cells in long-lasting Graves disease. TCRdb itself ran the multiplex PCR reads through MiXCR, one entry per CDR3 protein. The sample includes 510,000 or so distinct CDR3 sequences, about 12% of them seen just once. Another study also made use of these data, one on T cells in Graves' hyperthyroidism and ophthalmopathy.

Here the sequenced sample was peripheral blood mononuclear cells (PBMCs), taken at new diagnosis, from a patient treated with antithyroid drugs. All receptors come from a woman aged 30 to 39 with Graves disease. CDR3s include the opening cysteine and the closing phenylalanine or tryptophan. The D gene is left open where the match is weak. Not all rows give a size; the values are once, few, many and, for expanded clones, a class.

D,V,J,size,DNA,CDR3
-,TRBV19,TRBJ1-1,-,TGTGCCAGTAGACCCACAGGGATCATGAACACTGAAGCTTTCTTT,CASRPTGIMNTEAFF
TRBD2,TRBV20-1,TRBJ2-7,few,TGCAGTGCTAGTCTCGGGACTAGAGGCTACGAGCAGTACTTC,CSASLGTRGYEQYF
-,TRBV3-1,TRBJ2-7,few,TGTGCCAGCAGCCACGCCCCCTTTAGAGGAGGGGAGGACGAGCAGTACTTC,CASSHAPFRGGEDEQYF
TRBD2,TRBV20-1,TRBJ2-1,-,TGCAGTACGAAGACTAGCGGGAGGGCCAGGGAGCAGTTCTTC,CSTKTSGRAREQFF
-,TRBV28,TRBJ2-7,few,TGTGCCAGCGCCCAGGGCTACGAGCAGTACTTC,CASAQGYEQYF
TRBD2,TRBV20-1,TRBJ2-7,few,TGCAGTCTAGCGGGGGACTACGAGCAGTACTTC,CSLAGDYEQYF
-,TRBV7-2,TRBJ2-7,many,TGTGCCAGCAGCTTGGGAGTCCGCGAGCAGTACTTC,CASSLGVREQYF
TRBD2,TRBV12-3/TRBV12-4,TRBJ2-7,few,TGTGCCAGCAGTGCACGGCGGACTAGTCTCCGGCAGTACTTC,CASSARRTSLRQYF
-,TRBV30,TRBJ1-1,few,TGTGCCTGGGCCTGGGGGGCTGAAGCTTTCTTT,CAWAWGAEAFF
TRBD2,TRBV7-9,TRBJ2-1,-,TGTGCCAGCAGCCCCCCTCCGGGGCTAGCGGGAGATGAGCAGTTCTTC,CASSPPPGLAGDEQFF
-,TRBV2,TRBJ2-7,many,TGTGCCAGCAGTGAAGAGGCACTCTACGAGCAGTACTTC,CASSEEALYEQYF
TRBD1,TRBV14,TRBJ2-5,many,TGTGCCAGCAGCCAAGGGAGTCCGGGACAGGGGGCACTATTGGAGACCCAGTACTTC,CASSQGSPGQGALLETQYF
-,TRBV6-2/TRBV6-3,TRBJ2-7,many,TGTGCCAGCACTTTCGACCCCAGCTCCTACGAGCAGTACTTC,CASTFDPSSYEQYF